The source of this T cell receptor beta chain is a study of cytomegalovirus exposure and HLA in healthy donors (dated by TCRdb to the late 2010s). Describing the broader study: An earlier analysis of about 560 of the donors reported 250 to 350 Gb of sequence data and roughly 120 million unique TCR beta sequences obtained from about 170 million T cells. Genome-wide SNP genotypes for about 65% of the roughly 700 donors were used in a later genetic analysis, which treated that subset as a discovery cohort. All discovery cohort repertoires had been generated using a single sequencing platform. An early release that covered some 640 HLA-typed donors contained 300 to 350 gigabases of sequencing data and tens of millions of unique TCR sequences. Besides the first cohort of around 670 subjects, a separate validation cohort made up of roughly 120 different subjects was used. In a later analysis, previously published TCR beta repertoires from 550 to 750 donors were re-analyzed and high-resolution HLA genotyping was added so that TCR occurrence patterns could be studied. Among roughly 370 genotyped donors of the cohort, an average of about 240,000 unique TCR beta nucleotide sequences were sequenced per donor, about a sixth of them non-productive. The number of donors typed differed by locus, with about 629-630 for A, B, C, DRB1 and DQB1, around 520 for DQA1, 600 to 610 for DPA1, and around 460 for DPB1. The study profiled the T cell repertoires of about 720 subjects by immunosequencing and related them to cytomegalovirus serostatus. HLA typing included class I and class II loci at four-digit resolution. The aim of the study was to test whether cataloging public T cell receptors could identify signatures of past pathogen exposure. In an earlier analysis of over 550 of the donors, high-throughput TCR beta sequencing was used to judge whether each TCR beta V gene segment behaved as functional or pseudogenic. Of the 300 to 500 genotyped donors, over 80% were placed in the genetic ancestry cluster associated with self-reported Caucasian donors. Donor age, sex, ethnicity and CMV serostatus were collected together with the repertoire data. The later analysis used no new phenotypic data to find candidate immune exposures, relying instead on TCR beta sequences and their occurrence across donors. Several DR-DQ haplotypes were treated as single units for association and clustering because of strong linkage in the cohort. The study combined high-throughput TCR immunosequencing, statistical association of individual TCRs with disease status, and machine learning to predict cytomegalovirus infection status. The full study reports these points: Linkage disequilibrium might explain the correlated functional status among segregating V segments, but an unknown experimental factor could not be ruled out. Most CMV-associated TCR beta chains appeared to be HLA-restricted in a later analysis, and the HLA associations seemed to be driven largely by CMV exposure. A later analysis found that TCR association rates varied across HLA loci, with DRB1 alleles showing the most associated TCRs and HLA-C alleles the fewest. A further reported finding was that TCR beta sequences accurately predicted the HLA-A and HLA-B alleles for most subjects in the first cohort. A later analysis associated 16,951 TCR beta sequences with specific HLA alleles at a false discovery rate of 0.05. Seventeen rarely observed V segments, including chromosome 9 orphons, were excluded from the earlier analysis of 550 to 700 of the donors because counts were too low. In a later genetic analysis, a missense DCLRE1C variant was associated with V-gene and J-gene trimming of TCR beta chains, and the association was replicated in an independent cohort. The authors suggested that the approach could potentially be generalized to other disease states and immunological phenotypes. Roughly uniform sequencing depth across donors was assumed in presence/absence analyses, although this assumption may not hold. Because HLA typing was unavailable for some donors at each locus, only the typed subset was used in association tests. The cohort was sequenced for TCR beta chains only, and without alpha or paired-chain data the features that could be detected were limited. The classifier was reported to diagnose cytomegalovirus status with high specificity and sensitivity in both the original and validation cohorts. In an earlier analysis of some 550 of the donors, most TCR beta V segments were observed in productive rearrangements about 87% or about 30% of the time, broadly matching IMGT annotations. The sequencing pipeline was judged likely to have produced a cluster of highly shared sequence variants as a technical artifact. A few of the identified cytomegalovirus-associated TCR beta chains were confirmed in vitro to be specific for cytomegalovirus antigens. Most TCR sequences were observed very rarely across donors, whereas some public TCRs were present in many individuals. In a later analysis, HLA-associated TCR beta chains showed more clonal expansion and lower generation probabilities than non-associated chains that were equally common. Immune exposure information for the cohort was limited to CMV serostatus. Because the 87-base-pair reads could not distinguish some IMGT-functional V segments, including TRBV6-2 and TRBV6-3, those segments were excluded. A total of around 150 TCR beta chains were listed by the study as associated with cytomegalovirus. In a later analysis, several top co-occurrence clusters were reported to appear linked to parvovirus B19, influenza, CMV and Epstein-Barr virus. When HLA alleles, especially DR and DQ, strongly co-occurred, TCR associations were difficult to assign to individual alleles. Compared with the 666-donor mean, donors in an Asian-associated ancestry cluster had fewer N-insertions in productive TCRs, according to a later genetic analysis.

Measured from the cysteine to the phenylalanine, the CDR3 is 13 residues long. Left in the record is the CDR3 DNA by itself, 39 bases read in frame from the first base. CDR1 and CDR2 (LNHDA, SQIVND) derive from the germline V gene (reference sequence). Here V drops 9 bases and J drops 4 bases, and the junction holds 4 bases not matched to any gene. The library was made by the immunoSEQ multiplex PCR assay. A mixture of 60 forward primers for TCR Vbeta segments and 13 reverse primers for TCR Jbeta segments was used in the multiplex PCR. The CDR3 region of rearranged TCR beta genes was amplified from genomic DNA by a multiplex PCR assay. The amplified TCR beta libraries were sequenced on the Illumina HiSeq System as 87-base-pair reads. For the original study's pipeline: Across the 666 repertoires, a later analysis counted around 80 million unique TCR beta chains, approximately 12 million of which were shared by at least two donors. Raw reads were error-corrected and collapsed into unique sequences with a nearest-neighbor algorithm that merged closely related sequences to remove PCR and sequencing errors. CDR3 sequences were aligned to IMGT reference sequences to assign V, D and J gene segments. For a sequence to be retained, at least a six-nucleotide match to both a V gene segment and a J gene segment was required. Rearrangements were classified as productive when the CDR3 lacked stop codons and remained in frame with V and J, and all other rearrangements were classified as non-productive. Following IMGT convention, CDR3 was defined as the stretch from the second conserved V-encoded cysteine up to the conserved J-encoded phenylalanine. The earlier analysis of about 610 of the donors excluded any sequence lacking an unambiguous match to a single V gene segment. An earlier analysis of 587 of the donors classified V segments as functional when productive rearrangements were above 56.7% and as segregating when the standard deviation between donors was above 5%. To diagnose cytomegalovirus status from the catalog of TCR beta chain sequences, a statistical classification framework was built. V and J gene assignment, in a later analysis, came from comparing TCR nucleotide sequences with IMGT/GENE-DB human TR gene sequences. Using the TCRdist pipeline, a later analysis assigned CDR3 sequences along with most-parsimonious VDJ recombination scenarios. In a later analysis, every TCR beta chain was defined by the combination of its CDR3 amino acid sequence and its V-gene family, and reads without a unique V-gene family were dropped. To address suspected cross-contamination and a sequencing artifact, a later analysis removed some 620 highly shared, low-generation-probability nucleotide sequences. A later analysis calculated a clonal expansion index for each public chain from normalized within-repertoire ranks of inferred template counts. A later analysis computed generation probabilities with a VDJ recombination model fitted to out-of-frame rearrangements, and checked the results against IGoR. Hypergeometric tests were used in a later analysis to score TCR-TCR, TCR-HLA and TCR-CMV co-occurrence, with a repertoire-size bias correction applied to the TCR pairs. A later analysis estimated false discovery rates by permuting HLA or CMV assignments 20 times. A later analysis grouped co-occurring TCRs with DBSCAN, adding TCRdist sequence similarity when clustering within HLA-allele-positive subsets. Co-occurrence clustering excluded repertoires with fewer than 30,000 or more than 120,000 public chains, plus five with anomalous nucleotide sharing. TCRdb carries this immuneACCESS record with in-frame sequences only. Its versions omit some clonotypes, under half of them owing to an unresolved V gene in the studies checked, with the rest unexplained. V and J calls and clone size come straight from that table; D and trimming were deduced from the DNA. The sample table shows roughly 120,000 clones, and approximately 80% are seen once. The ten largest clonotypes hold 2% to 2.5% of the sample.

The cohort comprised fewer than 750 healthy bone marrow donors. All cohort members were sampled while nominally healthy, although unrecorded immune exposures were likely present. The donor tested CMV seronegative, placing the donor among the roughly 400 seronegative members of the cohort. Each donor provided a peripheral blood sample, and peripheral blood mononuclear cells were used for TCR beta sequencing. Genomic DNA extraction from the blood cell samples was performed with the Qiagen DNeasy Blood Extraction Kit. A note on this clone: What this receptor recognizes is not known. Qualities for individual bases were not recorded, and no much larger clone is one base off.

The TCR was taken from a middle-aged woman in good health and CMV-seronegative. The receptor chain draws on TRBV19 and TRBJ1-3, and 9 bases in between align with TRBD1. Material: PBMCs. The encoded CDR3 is CASHRGRGNTIYF. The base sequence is TGTGCCAGCCACAGGGGGCGAGGAAACACCATATATTTT. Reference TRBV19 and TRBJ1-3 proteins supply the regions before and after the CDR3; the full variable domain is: DGGITQSPKYLFRKEGQNVTLSCEQNLNHDAMYWYRQDPGQGLRLIYYSQIVNDFQKGDIAEGYSVSREKKESFPLTVTSAQKNPTAFYLCASHRGRGNTIYFGEGSWLTVV.